The 24 T cell receptor beta chains reported below all come from one sample, sequenced in a study of blood T cell repertoires in COVID-19. The repertoire was sequenced with immunoSEQ multiplex PCR; TCRdb's copy has only in-frame clones and lacks some. The table lists a few hundred thousand clones, around 85% of them singletons. Input material: peripheral blood. All receptors derive from a human donor with COVID-19, enrolled during active disease. The donor label of this sample is uncertain.

This chain joins TRBV29-1 and TRBJ2-6, with 11 bases matching TRBD1. V lost 2 bases and J lost 2; bases outside the gene matches: 5. Germline V lookup: CDR1 SQVTM, CDR2 ANQGSEA. The CDR3 is made up of 17 amino acids. This CDR3 reads CSVETPGQGAGANVLTF. CDR3 nucleotide sequence: TGCAGCGTTGAAACACCGGGACAGGGGGCTGGGGCCAACGTCCTGACTTTC. The whole variable domain, remainder taken from reference TRBV29-1 and TRBJ2-6, is SAVISQKPSRDICQRGTSLTIQCQVDSQVTMMFWYRQQPGQSLTLIATANQGSEATYESGFVIDKFPISRPNLTFSTLTVSNMSPEDSSIYLCSVETPGQGAGANVLTFGAGSRLTVL.

The V gene is TRBV28, the J gene TRBJ2-1, with 8 bases matching TRBD2. Germline-derived CDR1 and CDR2 are MDHEN and SYDVKM. After removal of 7 bases from V and 5 bases from J, the junction contained 13 bases not matched to a gene. The length of the CDR3 is 16 residues. CDR3 region: CASILSGGETHNEQFF. The CDR3 DNA is TGTGCCAGCATCCTTTCCGGGGGGGAGACCCACAATGAGCAGTTCTTC.

The chain joins TRBV9 to TRBJ2-6, with D tentatively TRBD1 (5 bases). CDR3 size: 16 residues. V shed 5 bases and J shed 0 bases, with 12 bases lying between them. The germline CDR1 and CDR2 sequences are SGDLS and YYNGEE. CDR3 DNA sequence: TGTGCCAGCAGTCCGACTGGGGCCTCTGGGGCCAACGTCCTGACTTTC. This encodes CASSPTGASGANVLTF.

The chain joins TRBV6-6 to TRBJ2-5; the match to TRBD2 covers 12 bases. Germline CDR1 reads MNHNY; CDR2 reads SVGAGI (reference sequence). V shed 5 bases and J 1 base; nucleotides not matched to a gene: 11. The CDR3 sequence is 18 residues long. The CDR3 DNA sequence: TGTGCCAGCAGTCCGGGACTAGCGGGCCGGGGGGCCCAAGAGACCCAGTACTTC. Encoded protein: CASSPGLAGRGAQETQYF.

This clone was counted a single time. The chain employs TRBV6-5 and TRBJ2-4; D perhaps matches TRBD1 (6 bases). Trimming shortened V by 3 bases and J by 1 base, and 7 bases separated the two germline ends. CDR1 is MNHEY and CDR2 is SVGAGI in the germline V gene. There are 14 residues in the CDR3. The CDR3 sequence: CASSYQGAKNIQYF. CDR3 DNA sequence: TGTGCCAGCAGTTATCAGGGGGCCAAAAACATTCAGTACTTC.

This CDR3 reads CASSFILGSNEQFF. The CDR3 nucleotides are TGTGCCAGCAGTTTTATCCTGGGCAGCAATGAGCAGTTCTTC. The genes are TRBV28 and TRBJ2-1; D is unclear. The ends were cut back, 3 bases at V and 6 bases at J, with 12 bases in the middle. This CDR3 region has 14 residues. CDR1 is MDHEN and CDR2 is SYDVKM in the germline V gene. Combining the CDR3 with reference TRBV28 and TRBJ2-1 gives the whole variable domain DVKVTQSSRYLVKRTGEKVFLECVQDMDHENMFWYRQDPGLGLRLIYFSYDVKMKEKGDIPEGYSVSREKKERFSLILESASTNQTSMYLCASSFILGSNEQFFGPGTRLTVL.

This chain links TRBV6-2 or TRBV6-3 with TRBJ1-2, with D perhaps TRBD1 (5 bases). The CDR3 runs to 15 residues. Trimming removed 5 bases from V and 4 bases from J, with 17 bases in between. The V gene's germline CDR1 is MNHEY and CDR2 SVGEGT. The CDR3, as DNA: TGTGCCAGCAGTACTGCGGGACGCCAGAGCTATGGCTACACCTTC. Its translation: CASSTAGRQSYGYTF.

This chain links TRBV28 with TRBJ1-4; TRBD1 is a possible D gene (6 bases). The germline CDR1 and CDR2 sequences are MDHEN and SYDVKM. CDR3 length equals 19 residues. Trimming removed 5 bases from V and 0 bases from J, with 22 bases in between. CDR3 bases: TGTGCCAGCAGTGCCAGTCGAGGGGGTCGACTTGCAACTAATGAAAAACTGTTTTTT. Translation gives CASSASRGGRLATNEKLFF.

The rearrangement uses TRBV9 and TRBJ1-1, with unresolved D. V dropped 0 bases and J dropped 4 bases, with 7 bases sitting between them. Germline V gene lookup returns CDR1 SGDLS and CDR2 YYNGEE. This CDR3 is built from 13 residues. The CDR3 nucleotides read TGTGCCAGCAGCGTAGAAGCATCCACTGAAGCTTTCTTT. Protein product: CASSVEASTEAFF.

This sequence joins TRBV7-9 and TRBJ2-1, with 10 nucleotides matching TRBD2. There are 14 residues in the CDR3. Germline CDR1 and CDR2: SEHNR and FQNEAQ (reference sequence). V dropped 7 bases and J dropped 5; count of bases not matched to a gene: 5. CDR3 protein: CASTQAGGDNEQFF. CDR3 nucleotide sequence: TGTGCCAGCACCCAAGCGGGAGGGGACAATGAGCAGTTCTTC.

This clone was seen many times. V gene TRBV11-3 combines with J gene TRBJ2-3, with 10 positions matching TRBD2. In germline, CDR1 is SGHNT, CDR2 YENEEA. CDR3 size: 17 residues. V shed 10 bases, J shed 1 base, and the junction held 14 bases outside the gene matches. The CDR3 reads CATSRGVLAGGTDTQYF. CDR3 DNA sequence: TGTGCCACCTCTCGGGGGGTTCTAGCGGGAGGCACAGATACGCAGTATTTT.

This chain links TRBV3-1 (or the pseudogene TRBV3-2) with TRBJ1-1; 11 bases align to TRBD1. Per germline, CDR1 LGHDT and CDR2 YNNKEL (reference sequence). Losses at the gene ends were 3 bases for V and 5 bases for J; bases not matched to a gene: 8. The CDR3 is 16 residues long. The CDR3 DNA reads TGTGCCAGCAGCCATTCCTCCGGGACAGGGGGTACTGAAGCTTTCTTT. This encodes CASSHSSGTGGTEAFF.

The chain combines TRBV5-4 with TRBJ2-7; D unresolved. Per the germline V gene, CDR1 is SGHNT and CDR2 is YYREEE (reference sequence). The CDR3 has 13 amino acids. V lost 4 bases, J lost 3 bases, and 11 bases lay in between. The CDR3 DNA sequence: TGTGCCAGCAGCCTAGGTTCCATCTACGAGCAGTACTTC. Its translation: CASSLGSIYEQYF.

This clone was found once. One end of the junction fails to match germline, which may point to a read error. The chain uses TRBV7-7 and TRBJ1-5; no reliable D call. From germline, CDR1 is SSHAT and CDR2 FNYEAQ (reference sequence). The CDR3 is made up of 16 amino acids. The CDR3 spells CASSLELSILGQPQHF. CDR3 nucleotide sequence: TGTGCTAGCAGCTTAGAACTTTCGATTCTCGGTCAGCCCCAGCATTTT.

The chain recombines TRBV19 with TRBJ1-4, with D unresolved. CDR3 size: 14 residues. Germline V lookup: CDR1 LNHDA, CDR2 SQIVND (reference sequence). Trimming stripped 3 bases from V and 3 bases from J, with 8 bases between. CDR3 region: CASSIIAANEKLFF. The CDR3 bases are TGTGCCAGTAGTATCATCGCAGCTAATGAAAAACTGTTTTTT.

The V gene is TRBV3-1 (or the pseudogene TRBV3-2), the J gene TRBJ1-2; 10 nucleotides agree with TRBD1. This CDR3 has 16 amino acids. V trimming: 4 bases; J trimming: 1 base; junction bases outside the gene matches: 6. The germline CDR1 and CDR2 sequences are LGHDT and YNNKEL (reference sequence). CDR3 DNA: TGTGCCAGCAGCCGCCTGACAGGGGGCAATAACTATGGCTACACCTTC. Translation gives CASSRLTGGNNYGYTF.

The gene calls are TRBV28 and TRBJ1-2; 9 bases are shared with TRBD1. This CDR3 is built from 13 residues. The V segment lost 7 bases and the J segment 8 bases; nucleotides outside the gene matches: 8. Germline CDR1 MDHEN, CDR2 SYDVKM. The CDR3 reads CASTRTGGEGYTF. CDR3 coding DNA: TGTGCCAGCACCCGAACAGGGGGCGAAGGCTACACCTTC.

The DNA for the CDR3 is TGTGCCAGCAGTGAGCGGGGGCTACGGACCGGGGAGCTGTTTTTT. The encoded protein is CASSERGLRTGELFF. The chain is built from TRBV6-1 and TRBJ2-2; the D gene is possibly TRBD2 (7 bases). From germline, CDR1 is MNHNS and CDR2 SASEGT. V dropped 3 bases and J dropped 5 bases, with 13 bases sitting between them. This CDR3 has 15 amino acids.

The CDR3 sequence is CASSLSGVTGELFF. DNA of the CDR3: TGTGCCAGCAGCCTTTCAGGGGTCACCGGGGAGCTGTTTTTT. The rearrangement uses TRBV7-3 and TRBJ2-2; D is perhaps TRBD1 (6 bases). Germline V gene lookup returns CDR1 SGHTA and CDR2 FQGTGA. Trimming shortened V by 5 bases and J by 4 bases, and 11 bases separated the two germline ends. There are 14 residues in the CDR3.

On this clone itself: The junction departs from germline at one end; a sequencing error may be responsible. The sample holds other DNA sequences that translate to the same CDR3. The genes are TRBV6-5 and TRBJ1-4; possible D gene TRBD1, 6 bases. This CDR3 has 15 amino acids. Germline V CDR1 and CDR2: MNHEY, SVGAGI. CDR3 coding DNA: TGTGCCAGCAGGACCATAAGGACAGCTAATGAAAAGCTGTTTTTT. It yields the protein CASRTIRTANEKLFF.

V gene TRBV4-3 combines with J gene TRBJ1-2; 9 nucleotides agree with TRBD1. The germline V gene encodes CDR1 LGHNA and CDR2 YSLEER. The CDR3 runs 16 residues. Trimming removed 5 bases from V and 4 bases from J; junction bases left unmatched: 11. The DNA for the CDR3 is TGCGCCAGCAGCACCGGACAGGGGCGAGAGGGCTATGGCTACACCTTC. It specifies CASSTGQGREGYGYTF.

The V gene is TRBV28, the J gene TRBJ2-5; D is possibly TRBD1 (5 bases). This CDR3 region has 15 residues. Germline CDR1 is MDHEN and CDR2 is SYDVKM. The V and J ends lost 3 bases and 5 bases respectively, with 16 bases between them. The CDR3 DNA reads TGTGCCAGCAGTTTGCCACTGGGGCCCGCCGAGACCCAGTACTTC. Amino acid sequence: CASSLPLGPAETQYF. The entire variable domain, with the rest obtained from reference TRBV28 and TRBJ2-5, is as follows: DVKVTQSSRYLVKRTGEKVFLECVQDMDHENMFWYRQDPGLGLRLIYFSYDVKMKEKGDIPEGYSVSREKKERFSLILESASTNQTSMYLCASSLPLGPAETQYFGPGTRLLVL.

The CDR3 region has the DNA TGTGCCAGCAGTTCGGACAGGGTGAACACCGGGGAGCTGTTTTTT. Its protein is CASSSDRVNTGELFF. This chain joins TRBV7-2 and TRBJ2-2; 8 bases are shared with TRBD1. Unmatched junction bases numbered 4, after V lost 6 bases and J lost 1 base. The V gene's germline CDR1 is SGHTA and CDR2 FQGNSA. The CDR3 runs to 15 residues. The full variable domain, its missing parts supplied by reference TRBV7-2 and TRBJ2-2, is GAGVSQSPSNKVTEKGKDVELRCDPISGHTALYWYRQSLGQGLEFLIYFQGNSAPDKSGLPSDRFSAERTGGSVSTLTIQRTQQEDSAVYLCASSSDRVNTGELFFGEGSRLTVL.

The J gene is TRBJ2-1, the V gene TRBV11-3; TRBD1 aligns across 9 bases. V lost 5 bases, J lost 6 bases, and 5 bases stayed unmatched. This CDR3 has 14 residues. Per germline, CDR1 SGHNT and CDR2 YENEEA. The chain's CDR3 is CASSPTTGGNEQFF. For the CDR3, the DNA is TGTGCCAGCAGCCCTACGACAGGGGGCAATGAGCAGTTCTTC.